This T cell receptor beta chain was found in a study of T cells in localized non-small cell lung cancer. General study results and limits: Detection in adjacent lung was observed for a median about 56 of the top 100 tumor clones. Maximal T cell clonality occurred in uninvolved adjacent lung, with tumor ranking below it. Higher adjacent-lung clonality was associated with shorter survival. Only one tumor region went through sequencing, so heterogeneity may still be there.

Some clones are missing from TCRdb's copy, which holds only in-frame ones; the method was immunoSEQ multiplex PCR. The sample contains 10,000 to 15,000 clones, around 84% of which appear only once. The CDR3 contains 15 residues. V gave up 6 bases and J gave up 2 bases, with 15 bases separating them. From germline, CDR1 is MNHEY and CDR2 SMNVEV (reference sequence). As for this clone: Its target is not known.

The chain uses TRBV27 and TRBJ2-3; no definite D call. The sequencing here drew on peripheral blood, taken before any cancer treatment. This receptor was taken from a male donor at least 60 years old with stage I squamous cell lung carcinoma. The CDR3 region has the DNA TGTGCCAGCAGCCTAACCTACGACTCCACAGATACGCAGTATTTT. Its protein product is CASSLTYDSTDTQYF.